This TCR beta chain was observed in a study of blood T cells in healthy people across ages. In its sample, this clonotype was seen once. The junction and the germline gene differ at one end; a read error may be behind it. For the second PCR, which ran for roughly 7 to 11 cycles, a sample-barcoded 5' primer and a J-beta primer mix were used. One entry per CDR3 protein results from TCRdb running MiXCR on the 5' RACE reads. Here the sample spans 1.5 million to 2 million distinct CDR3 sequences, approximately 30% being singletons. Per germline, CDR1 SGHTA and CDR2 FQGNSA. This CDR3 is built from 14 residues.

The receptor was derived from a woman aged 30 to 39 in good health. Sequenced input: blood. The gene calls are TRBV7-2 and TRBJ1-4; D is possibly TRBD1 (5 bases). The CDR3 protein is CASSPDRANEKRFF. The DNA of the CDR3 is TGTGCCAGCAGCCCTGACAGAGCTAATGAAAAACGGTTTTTT.